What follows is one TCR beta chain and its context. This clone was counted only a few times. The clone's antigen remains unknown. Base qualities are not recorded, but no much larger clone differs from it by a single base. At the junction V is shortened by 1 base and J by 7 bases, with 19 bases in between. There are 16 amino acids in the CDR3, from cysteine to phenylalanine inclusive. Only CDR3 DNA remains: 48 bases, in frame from the first base. The germline V gene sets CDR1 to SGHDN and CDR2 to FVKESK. This entry belongs to a study of control samples from healthy donors and cancer patients (dated by TCRdb to 2019 to 2021). The library was obtained by the immunoSEQ multiplex PCR assay. Imported from immuneACCESS, the table was reduced by TCRdb to in-frame sequences with V and J called. These copies leave out some clones; in studies compared against another copy, an unresolved V gene accounts for under half, and the cause of the remainder is not known. Present in this sample are approximately 70,000 clones, about 90% of which were seen just once. The top ten clones comprise under 5% of the sample.

The sample taken for sequencing was blood. The sequence was collected from a woman between 45 and 65 years old in good health. The chain employs TRBV14 and TRBJ1-2; TRBD1 is possibly the D segment (5 matching bases). CDR3 sequence: CASSQARAGGGSGYTF. The DNA reads as follows: TGTGCCAGCAGCCAAGCCAGAGCCGGCGGGGGGTCTGGCTACACCTTC.